Listed below are T cell receptor beta chains from one sample, sequenced in a study of Graves' ophthalmopathy and Graves' hyperthyroidism. TCRdb ran MiXCR on the multiplex PCR reads and lists one entry per CDR3 protein. The sample lists about 660,000 distinct CDR3 sequences; approximately 39% were seen once. Sample: peripheral blood. All receptors come from an adult man with Graves' ophthalmopathy. CDR3s leave out the opening cysteine and the closing phenylalanine or tryptophan.

j_gene: TRBJ1-3; v_gene: TRBV7-8; CDR3aa: ASSLGQSAGNTIY
j_gene: TRBJ2-7; v_gene: TRBV7-9; CDR3aa: ANSRALLNEQY
j_gene: TRBJ1-3; v_gene: TRBV29-1; CDR3aa: SVDLDISGNTIY
j_gene: TRBJ1-5; v_gene: TRBV4-1; CDR3aa: ASSLRQGLYQPQH
j_gene: TRBJ2-2; v_gene: TRBV10-3; CDR3aa: ASSDSWASGQMELF
j_gene: TRBJ1-4; v_gene: TRBV5-1; CDR3aa: ASSPWTGSEKLF
j_gene: TRBJ1-4; v_gene: TRBV11-1; CDR3aa: ASSPPGQGSSGGREKLF
j_gene: TRBJ1-4; v_gene: TRBV5-1; CDR3aa: ASSLAGDGNEKLF
j_gene: TRBJ1-2; v_gene: TRBV5-5; CDR3aa: ASSLTSSNRVYGYT
j_gene: TRBJ1-6; v_gene: TRBV12-3/TRBV12-4; CDR3aa: ASSQQEGGLGSPLH
j_gene: TRBJ2-5; v_gene: TRBV5-1; CDR3aa: ASSPDGVGETQY
j_gene: TRBJ2-7; v_gene: TRBV2; CDR3aa: ASQKEDRGYDEQY
j_gene: TRBJ2-7; v_gene: TRBV29-1; CDR3aa: SVPGTASYEQY
j_gene: TRBJ1-4; v_gene: TRBV12-3/TRBV12-4; CDR3aa: ASSLGAGYEKLF
j_gene: TRBJ2-5; v_gene: TRBV6-5; CDR3aa: ASSTTRGLETQY
j_gene: -; v_gene: TRBV2; CDR3aa: ASSGYGVKNIQY
j_gene: TRBJ1-2; v_gene: TRBV24-1; CDR3aa: ATSDLTGYT
j_gene: TRBJ2-7; v_gene: TRBV29-1; CDR3aa: SVERGLWEQY